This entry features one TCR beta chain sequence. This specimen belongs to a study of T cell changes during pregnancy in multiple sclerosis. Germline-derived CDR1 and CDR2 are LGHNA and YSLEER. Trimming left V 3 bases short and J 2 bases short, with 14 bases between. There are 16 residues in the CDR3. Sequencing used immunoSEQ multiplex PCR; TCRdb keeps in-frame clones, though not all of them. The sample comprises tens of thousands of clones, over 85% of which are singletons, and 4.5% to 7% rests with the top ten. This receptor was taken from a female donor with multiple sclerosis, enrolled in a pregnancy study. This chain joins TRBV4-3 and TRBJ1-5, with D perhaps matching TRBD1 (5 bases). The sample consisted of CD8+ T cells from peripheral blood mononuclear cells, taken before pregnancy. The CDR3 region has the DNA TGCGCCAGCAGCCATGGACACCCTCCGGGCAATCAGCCCCAGCATTTT. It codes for CASSHGHPPGNQPQHF.